The present TCR beta chain was sequenced within a study of regulatory T cells in long-lasting Graves disease. With regard to this clonotype: Antigen specificity is unknown.

Study observations and caveats: Relative to new patients (under 1,000), persistent patients exhibited greater sharing of public clonotypes (approximately 2,500).

Arm-PCR of CDR3 regions with iRepertoire HTBI primers generated TCR beta libraries. TCRdb re-called the multiplex PCR reads through MiXCR, storing one row per CDR3 protein. The table shows roughly 500,000 distinct CDR3 sequences, with 20% to 25% occurring only once. The time point is: persistent/refractory GD, antithyroid drugs over 5 years with positive TRAb. Extracted RNA from PBMCs served as the source of the TCR library. This TCR was recovered from a female donor with Graves disease. The material was peripheral blood mononuclear cells (PBMCs), obtained when the disease was refractory, from a patient treated with antithyroid drugs.

The CDR3 DNA sequence: TGTGCCAGCAGCCCATCGGACCCGTACCAAGAGACCCAGTACTTC. Its protein product is CASSPSDPYQETQYF. The gene calls are TRBV7-2 and TRBJ2-5, with no clear D. This CDR3 has 15 residues. CDR1 is SGHTA, CDR2 FQGNSA, per germline. V was cut by 5 bases and J by 0 bases, with 13 bases left in between. Combining the CDR3 with reference TRBV7-2 and TRBJ2-5 gives the whole variable domain GAGVSQSPSNKVTEKGKDVELRCDPISGHTALYWYRQSLGQGLEFLIYFQGNSAPDKSGLPSDRFSAERTGGSVSTLTIQRTQQEDSAVYLCASSPSDPYQETQYFGPGTRLLVL.